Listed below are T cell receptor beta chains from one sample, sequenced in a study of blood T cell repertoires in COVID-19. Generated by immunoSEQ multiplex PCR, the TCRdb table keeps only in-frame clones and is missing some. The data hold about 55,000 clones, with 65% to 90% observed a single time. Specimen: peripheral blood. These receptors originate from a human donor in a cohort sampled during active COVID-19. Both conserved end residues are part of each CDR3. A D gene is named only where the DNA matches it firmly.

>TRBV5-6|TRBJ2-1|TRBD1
CASSSIQGASYNEQFF
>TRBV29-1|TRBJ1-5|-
CSVVDSYNQPQHF
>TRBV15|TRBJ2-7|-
CATSRALSSYEQYF
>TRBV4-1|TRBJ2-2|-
CASSQDGYRAGELFF
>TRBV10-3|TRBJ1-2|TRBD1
CAIGDRETYGYTF
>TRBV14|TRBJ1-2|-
CASSAHVNAIYGYTF
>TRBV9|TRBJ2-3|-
CASSVGGTDTQYF
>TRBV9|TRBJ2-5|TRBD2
CASSHPLAATFQETQYF
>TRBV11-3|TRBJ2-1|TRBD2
CASSLGRGRGRDNEQFF
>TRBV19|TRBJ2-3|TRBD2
CASREAGGRSTDTQYF
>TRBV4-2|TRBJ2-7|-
CASSQEGFPGQRGYEQYF
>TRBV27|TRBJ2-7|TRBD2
CASSSQGGNEQYF
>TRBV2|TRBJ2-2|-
CASSHYTGYERTGELFF
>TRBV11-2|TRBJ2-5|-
CAGSQQGRETQYF
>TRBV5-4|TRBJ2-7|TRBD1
CASSSGTGSSYEQYF
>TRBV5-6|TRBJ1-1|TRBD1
CASSPSTTGTTEAFF
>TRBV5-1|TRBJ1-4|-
CASSGGTTATNEKLFF